A single TCR beta chain is shown here with its context. Its antigen is unidentified. This entry comes from a study of T cell clones after liver transplantation. Study-wide results and limits: The donor-reactive repertoire was only partly measurable in two subjects, lacking donor cells.

This CDR3 has 15 residues. Per germline, CDR1 MGHRA and CDR2 YSYEKL. V was pared by 4 bases and J by 3 bases, with 14 bases between. Libraries were prepared by immunoSEQ multiplex PCR; TCRdb keeps only in-frame clonotypes and omits some of them. Seen here are roughly 18,000 clones, approximately 90% observed once, and the top ten hold roughly 13%. This receptor was taken from a human patient who received a liver transplant. Some T cells may arise from the graft donor. This chain connects TRBV4-1 to TRBJ2-3; D remains unclear. Material: CD8+ T cells from blood, obtained roughly 3.5 years after liver transplant. Written as DNA, the CDR3 is TGCGCCAGCAGCCCAGGAAAGGGTTTTACAGATACGCAGTATTTT. Protein sequence: CASSPGKGFTDTQYF.